This passage covers 5 T cell receptor beta chains from one sample sequenced in a study of shared clonotypes between healthy human individuals. Sequenced by immunoSEQ multiplex PCR; TCRdb stores in-frame clones only, minus some. Found here are some 2,500,000 clones, 90% to 95% of them singletons; the top ten hold approximately 0.35%. Sequenced: naive CD4+ T cells from PBMCs. Subset of the sample: CD45RA+ positively selected. Source of these receptors: a man aged 18 to 29 in good health. Some clones in this sample may be carry-over from other donors' samples.

The J gene is TRBJ1-2, the V gene TRBV7-9, with a weak D call TRBD1 (6 bases). The CDR3 runs to 15 residues. Between the trimmed V and J ends, which lost 8 bases and 8 bases, there was a span of 24 bases. From germline, CDR1 is SEHNR and CDR2 FQNEAQ (reference sequence). CDR3 bases: TGTGCCAGCCCCATCTCGGGGGCAGGCGGCGGGGGCTACACCTTC. It translates to CASPISGAGGGGYTF. Using reference TRBV7-9 and TRBJ1-2 for the parts outside the CDR3, the full variable domain is DTGVSQNPRHKITKRGQNVTFRCDPISEHNRLYWYRQTLGQGPEFLTYFQNEAQLEKSRLLSDRFSAERPKGSFSTLEIQRTEQGDSAMYLCASPISGAGGGGYTFGSGTRLTVV.

This chain connects TRBV25-1 to TRBJ1-1, with D unclear. CDR1 and CDR2 (germline): MGHDK, SYGVNS. This CDR3 comprises 13 residues. Trimming stripped 5 bases from V and 7 bases from J, with 14 bases between. CDR3 region: CASSPQDRREAFF. CDR3 in DNA: TGTGCCAGCAGTCCCCAGGACCGACGTGAAGCTTTCTTT.

The chain combines TRBV2 with TRBJ1-4; perhaps TRBD1 as D (6 bases). V dropped 5 bases and J dropped 0 bases, with 13 bases sitting between them. Germline-derived CDR1 and CDR2 are SNHLY and FYNNEI. CDR3 length: 16 residues. The CDR3 sequence is CASSPSDRPTNEKLFF. The CDR3, as DNA: TGTGCCAGCAGTCCCTCCGACAGGCCAACTAATGAAAAACTGTTTTTT.

The chain links TRBV9 to TRBJ2-1; D is ambiguous. Germline assignment: CDR1 SGDLS and CDR2 YYNGEE. V was clipped by 6 bases and J by 1 base, with 14 bases between them. The CDR3 consists of 15 residues. The CDR3 is CASTVDPQSYNEQFF. The CDR3 bases are TGTGCCAGCACTGTGGACCCCCAGTCCTACAATGAGCAGTTCTTC.

This sequence joins TRBV7-6 and TRBJ2-1; 14 nucleotides agree with TRBD2. CDR1 SGHVS and CDR2 FNYEAQ come from the germline V gene. This CDR3 region has 21 residues. The V segment lost 1 base and the J segment 3 bases; nucleotides outside the gene matches: 14. CDR3 amino acids: CASSLESPMGLAGAVYNEQFF. CDR3 coding DNA: TGTGCCAGCAGCTTAGAGTCCCCGATGGGACTAGCGGGAGCGGTCTACAATGAGCAGTTCTTC.